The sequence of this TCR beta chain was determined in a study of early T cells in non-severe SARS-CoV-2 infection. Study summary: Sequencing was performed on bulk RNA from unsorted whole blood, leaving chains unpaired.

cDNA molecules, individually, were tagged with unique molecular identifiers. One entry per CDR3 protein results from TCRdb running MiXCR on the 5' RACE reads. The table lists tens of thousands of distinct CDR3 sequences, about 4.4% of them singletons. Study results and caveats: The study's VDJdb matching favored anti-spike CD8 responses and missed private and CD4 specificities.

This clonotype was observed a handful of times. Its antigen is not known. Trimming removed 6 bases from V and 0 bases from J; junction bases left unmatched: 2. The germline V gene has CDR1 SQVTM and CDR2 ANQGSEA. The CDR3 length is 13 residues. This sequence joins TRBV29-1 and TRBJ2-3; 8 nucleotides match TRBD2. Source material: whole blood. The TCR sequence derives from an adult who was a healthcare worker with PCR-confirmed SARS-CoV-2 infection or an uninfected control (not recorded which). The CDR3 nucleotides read TGCAGCGTGGCTAGCGGGAGCACAGATACGCAGTATTTT. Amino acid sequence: CSVASGSTDTQYF.